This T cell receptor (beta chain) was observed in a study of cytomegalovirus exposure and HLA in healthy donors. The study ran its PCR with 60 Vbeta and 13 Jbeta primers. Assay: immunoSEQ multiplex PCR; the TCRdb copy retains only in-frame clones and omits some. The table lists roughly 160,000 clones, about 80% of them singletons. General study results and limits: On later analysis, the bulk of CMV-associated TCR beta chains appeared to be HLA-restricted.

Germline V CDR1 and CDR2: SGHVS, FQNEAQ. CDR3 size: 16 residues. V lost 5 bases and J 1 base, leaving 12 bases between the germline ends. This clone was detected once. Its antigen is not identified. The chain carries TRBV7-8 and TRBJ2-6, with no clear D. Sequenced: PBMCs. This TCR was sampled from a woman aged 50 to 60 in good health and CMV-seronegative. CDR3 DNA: TGTGCCAGCAGCCTCATGCTCCAGTCTGGGGCCAACGTCCTGACTTTC. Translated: CASSLMLQSGANVLTF.